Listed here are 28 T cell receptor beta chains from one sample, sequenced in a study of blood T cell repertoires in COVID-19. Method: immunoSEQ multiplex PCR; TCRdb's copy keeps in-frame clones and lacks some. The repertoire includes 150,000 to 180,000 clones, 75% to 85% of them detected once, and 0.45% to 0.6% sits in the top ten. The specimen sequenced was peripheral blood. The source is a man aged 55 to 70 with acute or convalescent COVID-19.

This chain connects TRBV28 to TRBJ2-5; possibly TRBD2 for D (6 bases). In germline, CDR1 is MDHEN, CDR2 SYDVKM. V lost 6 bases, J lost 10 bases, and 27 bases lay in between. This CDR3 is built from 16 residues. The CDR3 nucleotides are TGTGCCAGCAGAAAGTTATGGGGAGGCCAGCCGGTGGACCAGTACTTC. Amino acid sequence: CASRKLWGGQPVDQYF.

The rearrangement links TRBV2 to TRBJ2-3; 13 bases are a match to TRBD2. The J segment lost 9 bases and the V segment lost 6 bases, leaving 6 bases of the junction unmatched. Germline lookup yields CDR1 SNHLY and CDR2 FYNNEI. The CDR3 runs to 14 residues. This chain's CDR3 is CASRPTSGRSTQYF. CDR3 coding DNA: TGTGCCAGCAGACCGACTAGCGGGAGGAGCACGCAGTATTTT. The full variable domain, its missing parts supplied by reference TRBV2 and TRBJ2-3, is EPEVTQTPSHQVTQMGQEVILRCVPISNHLYFYWYRQILGQKVEFLVSFYNNEISEKSEIFDDQFSVERPDGSNFTLKIRSTKLEDSAMYFCASRPTSGRSTQYFGPGTRLTVL.

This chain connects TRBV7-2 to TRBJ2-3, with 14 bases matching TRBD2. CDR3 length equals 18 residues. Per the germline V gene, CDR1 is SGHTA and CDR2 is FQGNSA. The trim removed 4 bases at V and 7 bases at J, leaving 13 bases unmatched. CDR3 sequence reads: CASSSKGLAGVSTNTQYF. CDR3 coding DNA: TGTGCCAGCAGCTCAAAGGGACTAGCGGGGGTTAGCACGAATACGCAGTATTTT.

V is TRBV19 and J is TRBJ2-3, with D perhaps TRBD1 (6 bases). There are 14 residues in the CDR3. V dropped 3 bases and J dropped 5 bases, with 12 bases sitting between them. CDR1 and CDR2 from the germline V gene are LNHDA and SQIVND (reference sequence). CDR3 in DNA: TGTGCCAGTAGTATCTTCAGGGGAAGAGATACGCAGTATTTT. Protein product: CASSIFRGRDTQYF.

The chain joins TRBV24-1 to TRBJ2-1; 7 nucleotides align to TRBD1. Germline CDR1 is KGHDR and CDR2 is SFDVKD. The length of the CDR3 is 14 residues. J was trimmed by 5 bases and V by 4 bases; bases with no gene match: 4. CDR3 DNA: TGTGCCACCAGTGAGGCTGGGACAGACAATGAGCAGTTCTTC. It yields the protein CATSEAGTDNEQFF.

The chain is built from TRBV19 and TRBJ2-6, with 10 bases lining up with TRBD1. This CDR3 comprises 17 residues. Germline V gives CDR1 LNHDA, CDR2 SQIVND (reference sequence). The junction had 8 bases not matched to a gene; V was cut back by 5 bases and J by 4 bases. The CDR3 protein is CASSFGTGVAGANVLTF. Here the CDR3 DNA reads TGTGCCAGTAGTTTCGGGACAGGGGTCGCCGGGGCCAACGTCCTGACTTTC.

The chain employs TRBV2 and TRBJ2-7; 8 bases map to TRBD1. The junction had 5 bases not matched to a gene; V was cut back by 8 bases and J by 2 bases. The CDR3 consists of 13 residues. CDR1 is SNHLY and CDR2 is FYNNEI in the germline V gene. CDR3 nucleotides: TGTGCCAGCTTCGGGACAGGAACCTACGAGCAGTACTTC. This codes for CASFGTGTYEQYF.

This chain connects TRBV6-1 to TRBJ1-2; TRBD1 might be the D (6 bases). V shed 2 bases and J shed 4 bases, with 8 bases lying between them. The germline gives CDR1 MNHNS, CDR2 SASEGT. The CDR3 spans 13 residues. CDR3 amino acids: CASSETGRYGYTF. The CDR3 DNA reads TGTGCCAGCAGTGAAACAGGGCGCTATGGCTACACCTTC.

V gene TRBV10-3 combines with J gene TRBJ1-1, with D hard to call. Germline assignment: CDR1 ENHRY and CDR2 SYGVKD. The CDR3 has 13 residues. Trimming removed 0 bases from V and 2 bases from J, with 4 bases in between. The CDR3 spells CAISESYNTEAFF. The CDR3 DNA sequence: TGTGCCATCAGTGAGTCTTATAACACTGAAGCTTTCTTT.

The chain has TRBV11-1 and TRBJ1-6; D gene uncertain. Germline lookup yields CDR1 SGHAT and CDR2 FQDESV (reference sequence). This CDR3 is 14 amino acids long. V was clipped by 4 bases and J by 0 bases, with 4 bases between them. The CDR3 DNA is TGTGCCAGCAGCTCGAGCTCCTATAATTCACCCCTCCACTTT. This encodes CASSSSSYNSPLHF. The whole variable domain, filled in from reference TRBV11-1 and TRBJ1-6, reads EAEVAQSPRYKITEKSQAVAFWCDPISGHATLYWYRQILGQGPELLVQFQDESVVDDSQLPKDRFSAERLKGVDSTLKIQPAELGDSAMYLCASSSSSYNSPLHFGNGTRLTVT.

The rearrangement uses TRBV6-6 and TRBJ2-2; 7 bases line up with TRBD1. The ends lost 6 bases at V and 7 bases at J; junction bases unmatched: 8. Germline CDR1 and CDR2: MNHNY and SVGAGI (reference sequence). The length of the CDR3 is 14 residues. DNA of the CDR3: TGTGCCAGCAGACGACAGGGAACGGGCGGGGAGCTGTTTTTT. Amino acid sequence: CASRRQGTGGELFF.

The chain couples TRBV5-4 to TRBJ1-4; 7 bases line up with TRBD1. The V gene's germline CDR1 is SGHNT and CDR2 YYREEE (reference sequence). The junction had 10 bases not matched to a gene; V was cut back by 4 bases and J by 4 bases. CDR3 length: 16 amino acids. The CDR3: CASSIFGRQGNEKLFF. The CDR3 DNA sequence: TGTGCCAGCAGCATATTTGGGCGACAGGGTAATGAAAAACTGTTTTTT.

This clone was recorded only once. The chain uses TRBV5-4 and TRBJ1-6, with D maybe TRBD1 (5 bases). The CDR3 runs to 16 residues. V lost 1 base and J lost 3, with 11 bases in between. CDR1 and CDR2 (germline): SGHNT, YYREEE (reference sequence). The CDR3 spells CASSLLGGDYNSPLHF. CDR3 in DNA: TGTGCCAGCAGCTTGCTGGGGGGGGACTATAATTCACCCCTCCACTTT.

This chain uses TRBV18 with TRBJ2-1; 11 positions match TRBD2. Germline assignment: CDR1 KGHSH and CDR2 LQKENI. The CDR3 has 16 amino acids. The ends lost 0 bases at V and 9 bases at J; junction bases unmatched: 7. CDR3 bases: TGTGCCAGCTCACCACCATCACTAGCGGGAGCGGGTGAGCAGTTCTTC. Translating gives CASSPPSLAGAGEQFF.

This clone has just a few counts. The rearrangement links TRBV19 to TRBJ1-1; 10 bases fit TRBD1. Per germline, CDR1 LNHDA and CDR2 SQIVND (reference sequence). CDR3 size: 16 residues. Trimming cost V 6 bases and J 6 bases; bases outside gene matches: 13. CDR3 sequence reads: CASRPSPGQGRSEAFF. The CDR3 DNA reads TGTGCCAGTAGGCCCTCTCCGGGACAGGGGAGGTCTGAAGCTTTCTTT.

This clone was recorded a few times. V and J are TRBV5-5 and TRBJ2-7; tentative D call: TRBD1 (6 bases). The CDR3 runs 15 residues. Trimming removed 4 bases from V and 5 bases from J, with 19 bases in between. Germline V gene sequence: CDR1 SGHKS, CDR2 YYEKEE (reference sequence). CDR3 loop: CASSPRTVKVDEQYF. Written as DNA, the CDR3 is TGTGCCAGCAGCCCCCGGACAGTTAAGGTGGACGAGCAGTACTTC.

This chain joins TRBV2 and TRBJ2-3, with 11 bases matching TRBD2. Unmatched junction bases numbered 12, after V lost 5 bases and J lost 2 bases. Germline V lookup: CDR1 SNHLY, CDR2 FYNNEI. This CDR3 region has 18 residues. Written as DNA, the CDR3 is TGTGCCAGCAGTCACCCGTTCATGACTAGCGGGAACACAGATACGCAGTATTTT. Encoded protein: CASSHPFMTSGNTDTQYF.

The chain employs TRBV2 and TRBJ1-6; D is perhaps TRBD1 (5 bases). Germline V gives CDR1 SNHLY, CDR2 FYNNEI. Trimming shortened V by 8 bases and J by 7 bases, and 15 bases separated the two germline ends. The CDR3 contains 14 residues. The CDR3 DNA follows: TGTGCCAGCTACATTGGAGGGGCCAATTCACCCCTCCACTTT. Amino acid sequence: CASYIGGANSPLHF. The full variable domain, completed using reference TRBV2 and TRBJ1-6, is EPEVTQTPSHQVTQMGQEVILRCVPISNHLYFYWYRQILGQKVEFLVSFYNNEISEKSEIFDDQFSVERPDGSNFTLKIRSTKLEDSAMYFCASYIGGANSPLHFGNGTRLTVT.

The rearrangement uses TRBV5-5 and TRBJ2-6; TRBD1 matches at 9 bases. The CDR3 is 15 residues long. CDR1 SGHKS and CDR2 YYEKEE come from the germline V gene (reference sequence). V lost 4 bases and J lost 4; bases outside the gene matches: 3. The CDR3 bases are TGTGCCAGCAGCGGGGACAGGGCAGGGGCCAACGTCCTGACTTTC. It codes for CASSGDRAGANVLTF.

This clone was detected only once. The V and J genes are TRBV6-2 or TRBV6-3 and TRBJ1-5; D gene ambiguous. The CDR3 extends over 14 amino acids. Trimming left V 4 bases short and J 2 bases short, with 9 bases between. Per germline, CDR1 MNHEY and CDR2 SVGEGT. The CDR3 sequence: CASSSGDRNQPQHF. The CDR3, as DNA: TGTGCCAGCAGTTCCGGGGATCGCAATCAGCCCCAGCATTTT.

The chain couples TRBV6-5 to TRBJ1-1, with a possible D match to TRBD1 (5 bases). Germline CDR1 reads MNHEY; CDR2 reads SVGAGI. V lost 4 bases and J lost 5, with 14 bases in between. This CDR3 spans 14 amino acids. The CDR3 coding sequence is TGTGCCAGCAGTTCCTGGCAGGGATCTACTGAAGCTTTCTTT. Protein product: CASSSWQGSTEAFF.

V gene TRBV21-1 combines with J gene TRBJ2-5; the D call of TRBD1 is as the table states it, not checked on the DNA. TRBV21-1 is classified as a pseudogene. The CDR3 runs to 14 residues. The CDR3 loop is CASIPGGRGETQYF. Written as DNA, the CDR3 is TGTGCCAGCATCCCAGGGGGGCGGGGAGAGACCCAGTACTTC.

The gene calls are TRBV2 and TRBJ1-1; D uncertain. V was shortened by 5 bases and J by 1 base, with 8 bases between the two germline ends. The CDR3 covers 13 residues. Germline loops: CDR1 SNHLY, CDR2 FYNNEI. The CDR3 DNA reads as TGTGCCAGCAGTCGCGGGGAGAACACTGAAGCTTTCTTT. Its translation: CASSRGENTEAFF.

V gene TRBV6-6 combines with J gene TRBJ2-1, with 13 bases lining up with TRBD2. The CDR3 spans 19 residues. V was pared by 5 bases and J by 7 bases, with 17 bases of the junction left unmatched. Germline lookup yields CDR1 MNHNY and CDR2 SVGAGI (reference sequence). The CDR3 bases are TGTGCCAGCAGTCCCAGAATGATCACTAGCGGGGGGGCCTTTAATGAGCAGTTCTTC. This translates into CASSPRMITSGGAFNEQFF.

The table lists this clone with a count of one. The DNA for the CDR3 is TGTGCCAGCAGTTACTCTGTGGGGGCCACCTCACCCCTCCACTTT. As protein: CASSYSVGATSPLHF. V and J are TRBV6-5 and TRBJ1-6, with D perhaps matching TRBD1 (6 bases). V gave up 0 bases and J gave up 10 bases, with 13 bases separating them. Germline lookup yields CDR1 MNHEY and CDR2 SVGAGI. CDR3 size: 15 residues.

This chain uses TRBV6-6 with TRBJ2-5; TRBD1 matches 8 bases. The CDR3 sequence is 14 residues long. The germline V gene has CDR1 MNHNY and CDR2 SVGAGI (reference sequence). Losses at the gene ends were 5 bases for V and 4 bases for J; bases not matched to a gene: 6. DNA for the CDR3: TGTGCCAGCAGTGCGACAGGGGAAGGAGAGACCCAGTACTTC. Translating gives CASSATGEGETQYF.

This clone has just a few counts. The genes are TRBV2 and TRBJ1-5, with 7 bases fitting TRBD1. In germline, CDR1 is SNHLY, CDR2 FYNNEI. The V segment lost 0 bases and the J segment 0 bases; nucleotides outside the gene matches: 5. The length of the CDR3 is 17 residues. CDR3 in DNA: TGTGCCAGCAGTGAAGCGCTTTGGGACAGTAGCAATCAGCCCCAGCATTTT. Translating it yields CASSEALWDSSNQPQHF. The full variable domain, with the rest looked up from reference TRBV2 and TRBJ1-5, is EPEVTQTPSHQVTQMGQEVILRCVPISNHLYFYWYRQILGQKVEFLVSFYNNEISEKSEIFDDQFSVERPDGSNFTLKIRSTKLEDSAMYFCASSEALWDSSNQPQHFGDGTRLSIL.

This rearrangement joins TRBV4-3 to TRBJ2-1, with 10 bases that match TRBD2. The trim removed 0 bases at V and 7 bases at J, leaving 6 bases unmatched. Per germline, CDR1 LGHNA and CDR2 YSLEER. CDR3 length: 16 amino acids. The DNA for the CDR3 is TGCGCCAGCAGCCAAGATGTGGTAGCGGGGGGTAATGAGCAGTTCTTC. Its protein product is CASSQDVVAGGNEQFF.